This T cell receptor (beta chain) was captured by sequencing in a study of early stage breast cancer tumors. This clone was seen once. Antigen unknown. The CDR3 runs 14 residues. CDR1 and CDR2 (germline): SGHDT, YYEEEE. The V end lost 5 bases, the J end lost 5 bases, and 16 bases lay between the germline ends. The assay was immunoSEQ multiplex PCR, and TCRdb's table has in-frame clones only and misses some. The sample consists of some 70,000 clones, roughly 84% of them appearing once. Study outcomes and limitations: Tumors had approximately 2.5-fold higher T cell density and higher clonality than adjacent normal breast tissue. Comparing each tissue with blood distinguished tumor from normal in about 85% of the 16 patients. Bulk DNA sequencing of unsorted cells missed chain pairing and markers.

This clonotype was obtained from a person between 55 and 70 years old with breast cancer. The chain couples TRBV5-6 to TRBJ2-5; D may be TRBD2 (7 bases). Sequencing was carried out using blood. The CDR3, as DNA: TGTGCCAGCAGGAAGAGGGGGGGCCGGGAGACCCAGTACTTC. It translates to CASRKRGGRETQYF.